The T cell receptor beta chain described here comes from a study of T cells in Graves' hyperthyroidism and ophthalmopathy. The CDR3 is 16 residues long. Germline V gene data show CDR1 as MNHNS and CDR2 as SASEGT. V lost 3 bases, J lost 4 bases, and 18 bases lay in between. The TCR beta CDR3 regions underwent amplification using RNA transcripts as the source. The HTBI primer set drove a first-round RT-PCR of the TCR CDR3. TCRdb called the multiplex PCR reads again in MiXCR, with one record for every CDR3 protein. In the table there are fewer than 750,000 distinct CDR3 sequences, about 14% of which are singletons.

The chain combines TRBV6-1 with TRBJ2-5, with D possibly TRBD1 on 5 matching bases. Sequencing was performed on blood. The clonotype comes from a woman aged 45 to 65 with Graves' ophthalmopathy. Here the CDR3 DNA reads TGTGCCAGCAGTGACCCTGGGGCCTTAGTAGGAGAGACCCAGTACTTC. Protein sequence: CASSDPGALVGETQYF.